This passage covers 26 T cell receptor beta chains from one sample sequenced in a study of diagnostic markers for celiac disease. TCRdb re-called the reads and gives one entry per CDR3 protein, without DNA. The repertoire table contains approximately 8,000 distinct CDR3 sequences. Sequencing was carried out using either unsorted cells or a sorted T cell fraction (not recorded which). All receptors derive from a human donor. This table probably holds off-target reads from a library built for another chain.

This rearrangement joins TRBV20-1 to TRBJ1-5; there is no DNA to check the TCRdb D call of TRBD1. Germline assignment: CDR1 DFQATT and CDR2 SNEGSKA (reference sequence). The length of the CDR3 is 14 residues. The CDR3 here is CRALRGESNQPQHF.

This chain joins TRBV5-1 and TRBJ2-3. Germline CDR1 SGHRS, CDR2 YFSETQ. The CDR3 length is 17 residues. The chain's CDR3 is CASSLGRASGGTDTQYF.

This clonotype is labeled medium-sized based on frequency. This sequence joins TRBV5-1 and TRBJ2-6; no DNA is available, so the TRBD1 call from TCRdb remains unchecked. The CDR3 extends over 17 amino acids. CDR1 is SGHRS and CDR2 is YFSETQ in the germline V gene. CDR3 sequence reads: CASSLHLSLSGANVLTF. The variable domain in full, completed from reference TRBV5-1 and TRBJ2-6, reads KAGVTQTPRYLIKTRGQQVTLSCSPISGHRSVSWYQQTPGQGLQFLFEYFSETQRNKGNFPGRFSGRQFSNSRSEMNVSTLELGDSALYLCASSLHLSLSGANVLTFGAGSRLTVL.

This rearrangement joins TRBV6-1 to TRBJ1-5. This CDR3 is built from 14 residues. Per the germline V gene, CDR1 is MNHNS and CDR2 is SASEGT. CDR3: CASSESGYGQPQHF.

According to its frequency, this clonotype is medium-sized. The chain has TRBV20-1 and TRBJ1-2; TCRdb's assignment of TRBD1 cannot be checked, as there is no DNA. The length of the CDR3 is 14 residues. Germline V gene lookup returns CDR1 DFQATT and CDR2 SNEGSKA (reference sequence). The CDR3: CSASGGGANYGYTF.

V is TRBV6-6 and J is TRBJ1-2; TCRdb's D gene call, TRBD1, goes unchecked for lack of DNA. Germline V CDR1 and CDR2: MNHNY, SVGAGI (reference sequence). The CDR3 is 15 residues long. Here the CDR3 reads CASSYSQGRAAGYTF.

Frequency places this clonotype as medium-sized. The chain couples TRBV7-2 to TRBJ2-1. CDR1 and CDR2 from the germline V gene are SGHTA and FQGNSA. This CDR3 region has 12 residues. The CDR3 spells CASSIDRNEQFF.

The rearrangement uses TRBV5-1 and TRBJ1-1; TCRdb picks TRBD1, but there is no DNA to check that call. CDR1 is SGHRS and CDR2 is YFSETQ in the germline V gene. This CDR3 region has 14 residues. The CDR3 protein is CASSPLTGNTEAFF.

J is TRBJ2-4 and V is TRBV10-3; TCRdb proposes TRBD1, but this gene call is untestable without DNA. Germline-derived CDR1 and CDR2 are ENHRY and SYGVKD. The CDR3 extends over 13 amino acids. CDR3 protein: CAISEGTENIQYF.

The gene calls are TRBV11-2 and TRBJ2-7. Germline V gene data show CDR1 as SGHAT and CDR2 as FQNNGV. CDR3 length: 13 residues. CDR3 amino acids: CASSLAWDYEQYF.

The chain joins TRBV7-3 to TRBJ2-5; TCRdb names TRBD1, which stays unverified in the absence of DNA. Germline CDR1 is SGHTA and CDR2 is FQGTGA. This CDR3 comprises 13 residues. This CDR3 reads CASSAGAQETQYF.

The chain's CDR3 is CAWRKAGGETQYF. This chain connects TRBV30 to TRBJ2-5; without DNA, the TCRdb call of TRBD2 cannot be checked. CDR3 size: 13 residues. Per the germline V gene, CDR1 is GTSNPN and CDR2 is SVGIG (reference sequence).

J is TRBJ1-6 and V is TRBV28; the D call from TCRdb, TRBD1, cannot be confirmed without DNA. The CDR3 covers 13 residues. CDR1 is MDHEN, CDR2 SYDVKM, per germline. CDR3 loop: CASSPWENSPLHF.

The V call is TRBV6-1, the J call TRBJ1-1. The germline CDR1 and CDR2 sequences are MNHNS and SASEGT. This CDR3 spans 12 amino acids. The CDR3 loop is CASNNYYAEAFF.

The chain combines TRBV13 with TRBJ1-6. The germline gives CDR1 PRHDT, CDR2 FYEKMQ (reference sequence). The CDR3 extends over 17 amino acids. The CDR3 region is CASSLGDGQVEHSPLHF.

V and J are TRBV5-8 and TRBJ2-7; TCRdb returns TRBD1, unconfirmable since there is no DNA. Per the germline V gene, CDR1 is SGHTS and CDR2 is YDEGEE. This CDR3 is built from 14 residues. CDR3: CASSSRAGSYEQYF.

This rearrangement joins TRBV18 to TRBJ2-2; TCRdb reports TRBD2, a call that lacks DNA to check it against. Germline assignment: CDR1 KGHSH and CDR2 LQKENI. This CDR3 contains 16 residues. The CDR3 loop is CASSPPTGLYPGELFF.

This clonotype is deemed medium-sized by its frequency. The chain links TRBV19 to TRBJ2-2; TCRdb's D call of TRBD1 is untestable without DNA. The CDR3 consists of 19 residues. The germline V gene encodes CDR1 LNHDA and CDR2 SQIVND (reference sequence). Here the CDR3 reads CAIPALEVFKDQGPGELFF.

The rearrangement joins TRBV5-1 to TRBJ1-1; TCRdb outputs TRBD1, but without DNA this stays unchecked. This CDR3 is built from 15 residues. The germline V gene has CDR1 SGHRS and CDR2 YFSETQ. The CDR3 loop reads CASSPETGVNTEAFF.

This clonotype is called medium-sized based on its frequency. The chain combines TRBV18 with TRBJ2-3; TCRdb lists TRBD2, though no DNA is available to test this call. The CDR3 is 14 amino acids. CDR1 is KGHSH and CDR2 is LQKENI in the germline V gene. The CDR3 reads CASSMTSDGDTQYF. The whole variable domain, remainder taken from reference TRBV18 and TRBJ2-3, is NAGVMQNPRHLVRRRGQEARLRCSPMKGHSHVYWYRQLPEEGLKFMVYLQKENIIDESGMPKERFSAEFPKEGPSILRIQQVVRGDSAAYFCASSMTSDGDTQYFGPGTRLTVL.

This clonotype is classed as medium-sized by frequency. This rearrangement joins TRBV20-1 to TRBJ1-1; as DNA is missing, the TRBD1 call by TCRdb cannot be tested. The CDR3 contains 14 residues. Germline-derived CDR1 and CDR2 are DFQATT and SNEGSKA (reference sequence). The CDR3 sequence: CSAREGGRGTEAFF.

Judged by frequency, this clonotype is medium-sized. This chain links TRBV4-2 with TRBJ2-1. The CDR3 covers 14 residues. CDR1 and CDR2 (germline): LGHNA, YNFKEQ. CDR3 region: CASSQDVGANGQFF.

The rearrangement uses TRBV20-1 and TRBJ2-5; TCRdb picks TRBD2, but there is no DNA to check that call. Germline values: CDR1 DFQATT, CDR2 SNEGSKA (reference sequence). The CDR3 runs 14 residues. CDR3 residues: CSATGSDYSETQYF.

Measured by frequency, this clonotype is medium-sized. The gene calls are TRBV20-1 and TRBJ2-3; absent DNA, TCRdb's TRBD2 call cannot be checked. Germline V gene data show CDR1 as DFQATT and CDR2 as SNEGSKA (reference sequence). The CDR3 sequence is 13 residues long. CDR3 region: CSAERDFTDTQYF.

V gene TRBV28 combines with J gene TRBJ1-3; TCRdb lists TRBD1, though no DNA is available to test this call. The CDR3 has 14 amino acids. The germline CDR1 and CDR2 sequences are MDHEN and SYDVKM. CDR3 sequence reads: CASSPSGQGNTIYF.

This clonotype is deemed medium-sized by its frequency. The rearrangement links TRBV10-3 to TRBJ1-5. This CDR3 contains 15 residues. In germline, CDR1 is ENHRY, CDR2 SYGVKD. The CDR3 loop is CAISESRGGGKPQHF.